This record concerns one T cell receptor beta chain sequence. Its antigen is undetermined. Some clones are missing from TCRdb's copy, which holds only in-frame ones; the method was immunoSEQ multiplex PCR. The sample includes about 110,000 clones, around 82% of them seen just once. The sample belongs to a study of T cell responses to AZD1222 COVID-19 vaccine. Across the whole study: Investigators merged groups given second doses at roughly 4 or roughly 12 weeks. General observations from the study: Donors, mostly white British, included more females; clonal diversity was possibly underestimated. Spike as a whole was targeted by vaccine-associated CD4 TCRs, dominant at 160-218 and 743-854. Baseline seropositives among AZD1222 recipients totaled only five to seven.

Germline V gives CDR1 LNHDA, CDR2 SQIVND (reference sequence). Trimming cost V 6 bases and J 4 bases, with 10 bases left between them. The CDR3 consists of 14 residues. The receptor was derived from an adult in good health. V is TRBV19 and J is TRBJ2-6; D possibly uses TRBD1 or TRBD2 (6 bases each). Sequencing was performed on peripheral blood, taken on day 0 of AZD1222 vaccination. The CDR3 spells CASSRGLGANVLTF. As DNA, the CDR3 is TGTGCCAGTAGCCGGGGGCTCGGGGCCAACGTCCTGACTTTC.